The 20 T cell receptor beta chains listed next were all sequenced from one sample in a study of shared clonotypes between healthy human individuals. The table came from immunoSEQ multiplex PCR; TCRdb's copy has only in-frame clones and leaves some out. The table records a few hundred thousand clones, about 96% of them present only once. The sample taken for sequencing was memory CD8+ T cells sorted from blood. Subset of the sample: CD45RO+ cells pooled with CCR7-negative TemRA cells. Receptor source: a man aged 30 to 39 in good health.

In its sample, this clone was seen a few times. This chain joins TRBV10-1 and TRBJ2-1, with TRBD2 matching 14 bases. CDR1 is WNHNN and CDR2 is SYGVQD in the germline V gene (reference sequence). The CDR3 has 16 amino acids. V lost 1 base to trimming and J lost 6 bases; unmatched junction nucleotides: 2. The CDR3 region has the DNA TGCGCCAGCAGTGAGTTGGGACTAGCGGGAGCCAATGAGCAGTTCTTC. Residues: CASSELGLAGANEQFF.

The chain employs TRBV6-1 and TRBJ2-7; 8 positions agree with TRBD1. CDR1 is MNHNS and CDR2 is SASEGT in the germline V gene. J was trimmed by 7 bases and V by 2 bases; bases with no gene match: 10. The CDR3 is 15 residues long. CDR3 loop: CASSESDAGGREQYF. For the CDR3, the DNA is TGTGCCAGCAGTGAATCCGATGCAGGGGGCAGGGAGCAGTACTTC.

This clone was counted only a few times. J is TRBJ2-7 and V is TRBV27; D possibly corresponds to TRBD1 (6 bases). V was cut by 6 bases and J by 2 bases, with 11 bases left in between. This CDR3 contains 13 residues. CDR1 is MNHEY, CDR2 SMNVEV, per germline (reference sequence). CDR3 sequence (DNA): TGTGCCAGCAGGGGGGCGGACACCTACGAGCAGTACTTC. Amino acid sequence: CASRGADTYEQYF.

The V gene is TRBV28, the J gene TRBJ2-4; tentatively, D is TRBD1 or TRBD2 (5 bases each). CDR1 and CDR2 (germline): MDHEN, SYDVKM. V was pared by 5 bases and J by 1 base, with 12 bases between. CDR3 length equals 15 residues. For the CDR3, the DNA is TGTGCCAGCAGTCTCCTAGGGACGGCCAAAAACATTCAGTACTTC. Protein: CASSLLGTAKNIQYF.

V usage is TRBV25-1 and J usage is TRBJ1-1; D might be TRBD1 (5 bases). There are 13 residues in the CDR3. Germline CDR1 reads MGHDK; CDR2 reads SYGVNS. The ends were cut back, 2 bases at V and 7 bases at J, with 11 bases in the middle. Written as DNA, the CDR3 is TGTGCCAGCAGTGAACGTCTGGGGCTTGAAGCTTTCTTT. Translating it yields CASSERLGLEAFF. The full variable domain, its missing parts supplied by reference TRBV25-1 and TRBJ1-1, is EADIYQTPRYLVIGTGKKITLECSQTMGHDKMYWYQQDPGMELHLIHYSYGVNSTEKGDLSSESTVSRIRTEHFPLTLESARPSHTSQYLCASSERLGLEAFFGQGTRLTVV.

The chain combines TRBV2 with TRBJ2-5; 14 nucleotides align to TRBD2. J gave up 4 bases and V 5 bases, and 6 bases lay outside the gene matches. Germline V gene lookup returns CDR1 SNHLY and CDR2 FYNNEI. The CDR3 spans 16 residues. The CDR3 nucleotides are TGTGCCAGCAGTCCCCCGGGACTAGCGGGAGTAGAGACCCAGTACTTC. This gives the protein CASSPPGLAGVETQYF. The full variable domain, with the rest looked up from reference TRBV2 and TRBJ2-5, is EPEVTQTPSHQVTQMGQEVILRCVPISNHLYFYWYRQILGQKVEFLVSFYNNEISEKSEIFDDQFSVERPDGSNFTLKIRSTKLEDSAMYFCASSPPGLAGVETQYFGPGTRLLVL.

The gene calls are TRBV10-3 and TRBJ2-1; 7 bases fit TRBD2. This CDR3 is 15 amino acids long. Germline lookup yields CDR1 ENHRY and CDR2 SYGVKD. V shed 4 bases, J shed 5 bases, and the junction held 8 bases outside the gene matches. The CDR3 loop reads CAISGRESPNNEQFF. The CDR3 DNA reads TGTGCCATCAGTGGGCGGGAGTCCCCCAACAATGAGCAGTTCTTC.

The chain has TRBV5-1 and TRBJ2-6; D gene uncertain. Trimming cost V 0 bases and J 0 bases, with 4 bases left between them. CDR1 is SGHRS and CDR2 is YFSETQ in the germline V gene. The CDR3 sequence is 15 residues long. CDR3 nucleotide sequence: TGCGCCAGCAGCTTGGGGAACTCTGGGGCCAACGTCCTGACTTTC. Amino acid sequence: CASSLGNSGANVLTF.

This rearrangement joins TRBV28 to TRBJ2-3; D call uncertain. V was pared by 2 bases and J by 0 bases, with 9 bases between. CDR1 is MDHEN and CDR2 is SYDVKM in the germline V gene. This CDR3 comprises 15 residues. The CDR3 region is CASSLGSTSTDTQYF. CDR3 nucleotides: TGTGCCAGCAGTTTAGGGTCTACTAGCACAGATACGCAGTATTTT.

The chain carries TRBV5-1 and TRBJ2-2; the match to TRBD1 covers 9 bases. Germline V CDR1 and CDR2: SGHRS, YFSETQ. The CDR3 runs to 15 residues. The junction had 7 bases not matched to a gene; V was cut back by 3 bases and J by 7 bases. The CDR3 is CASSWNRGRFGELFF. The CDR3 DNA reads TGCGCCAGCAGCTGGAACAGGGGGCGGTTCGGGGAGCTGTTTTTT.

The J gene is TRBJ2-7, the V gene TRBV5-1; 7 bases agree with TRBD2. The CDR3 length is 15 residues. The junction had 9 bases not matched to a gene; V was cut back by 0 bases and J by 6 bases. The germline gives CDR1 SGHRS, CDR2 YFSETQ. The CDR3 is CASSLAVGLGFEQYF. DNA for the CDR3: TGCGCCAGCAGCTTGGCCGTCGGACTAGGGTTCGAGCAGTACTTC.

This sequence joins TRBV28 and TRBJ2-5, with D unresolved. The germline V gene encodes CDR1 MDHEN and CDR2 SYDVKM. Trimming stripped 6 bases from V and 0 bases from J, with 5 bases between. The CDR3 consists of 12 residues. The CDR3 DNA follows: TGTGCCAGCAGCGGCGACCAAGAGACCCAGTACTTC. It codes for CASSGDQETQYF.

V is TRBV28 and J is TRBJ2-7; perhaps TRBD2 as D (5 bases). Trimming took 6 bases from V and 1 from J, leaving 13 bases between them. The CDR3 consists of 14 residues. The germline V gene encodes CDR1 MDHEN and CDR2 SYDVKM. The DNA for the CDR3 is TGTGCCAGCAGCCCGAGCGGCTATTCCTACGAGCAGTACTTC. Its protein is CASSPSGYSYEQYF.

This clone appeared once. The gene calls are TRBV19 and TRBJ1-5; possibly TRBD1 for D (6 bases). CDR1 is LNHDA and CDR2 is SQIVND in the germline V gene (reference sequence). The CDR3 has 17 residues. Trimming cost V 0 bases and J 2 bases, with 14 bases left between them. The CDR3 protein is CASSIEPRGRRNQPQHF. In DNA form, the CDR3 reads TGTGCCAGTAGTATAGAACCCCGGGGGCGCCGCAATCAGCCCCAGCATTTT.

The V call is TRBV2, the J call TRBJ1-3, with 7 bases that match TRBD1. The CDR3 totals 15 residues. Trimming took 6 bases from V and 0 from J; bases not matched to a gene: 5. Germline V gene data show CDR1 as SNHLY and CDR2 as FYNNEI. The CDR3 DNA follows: TGTGCCAGCAGGGAGGGACAGACCTCTGGAAACACCATATATTTT. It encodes CASREGQTSGNTIYF.

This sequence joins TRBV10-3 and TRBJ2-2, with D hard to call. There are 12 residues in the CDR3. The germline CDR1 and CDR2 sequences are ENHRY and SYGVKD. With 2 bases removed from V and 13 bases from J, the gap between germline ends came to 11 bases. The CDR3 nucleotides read TGTGCCATCAGTGAGGGAAAGCCCCGGCTGTTTTTT. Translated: CAISEGKPRLFF.

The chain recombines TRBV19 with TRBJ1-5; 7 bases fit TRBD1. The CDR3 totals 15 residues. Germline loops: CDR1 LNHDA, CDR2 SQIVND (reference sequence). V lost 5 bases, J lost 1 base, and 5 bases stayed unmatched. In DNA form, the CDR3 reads TGTGCCAGTAGTCTCAGACAGGGCAGCAATCAGCCCCAGCATTTT. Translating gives CASSLRQGSNQPQHF.

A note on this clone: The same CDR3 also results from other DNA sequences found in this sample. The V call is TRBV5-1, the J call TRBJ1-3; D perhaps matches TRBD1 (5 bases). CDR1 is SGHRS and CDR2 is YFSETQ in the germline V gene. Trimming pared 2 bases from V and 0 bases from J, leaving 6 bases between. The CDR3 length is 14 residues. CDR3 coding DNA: TGCGCCAGCAGCTTAGGGACCTCTGGAAACACCATATATTTT. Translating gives CASSLGTSGNTIYF.

For the CDR3, the DNA is TGTGCCAGCAGTCCCCCGGGATCCTATGGCTACACCTTC. Protein: CASSPPGSYGYTF. The gene calls are TRBV27 and TRBJ1-2; D is undetermined. The CDR3 has 13 residues. V was trimmed by 5 bases and J by 4 bases, leaving 11 bases between them. Germline CDR1 and CDR2: MNHEY and SMNVEV (reference sequence).

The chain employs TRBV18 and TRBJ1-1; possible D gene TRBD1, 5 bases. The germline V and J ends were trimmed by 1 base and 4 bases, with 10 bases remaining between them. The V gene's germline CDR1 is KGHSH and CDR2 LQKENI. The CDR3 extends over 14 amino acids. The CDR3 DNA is TGTGCCAGCTCACCACTCGAGGGGATCACTGAAGCTTTCTTT. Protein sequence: CASSPLEGITEAFF. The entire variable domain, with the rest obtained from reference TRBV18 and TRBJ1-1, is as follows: NAGVMQNPRHLVRRRGQEARLRCSPMKGHSHVYWYRQLPEEGLKFMVYLQKENIIDESGMPKERFSAEFPKEGPSILRIQQVVRGDSAAYFCASSPLEGITEAFFGQGTRLTVV.